Given below is one TCR beta chain in context. Its cognate antigen is unknown. The record originates from a study of T cell responses to AZD1222 COVID-19 vaccine. Findings and limits, study-wide: The sample set comprised mostly white British donors with more females, and clonal diversity was possibly underestimated.

TCRdb keeps only in-frame clones here, not all; method: immunoSEQ multiplex PCR. Counted here are about 67,000 clones, around 80% occurring once; the ten biggest clones make up 21%. This sequence was found in an adult in good health. The sequenced sample was peripheral blood, obtained on day 0 of AZD1222 vaccination.

CDR3 sequence (DNA): TGTGCCAGCAGCCGGGACGGACCCTATAATTCACCCCTCCACTTT. It translates to CASSRDGPYNSPLHF. The chain has TRBV28 and TRBJ1-6; D may be TRBD1 (5 bases). V was shortened by 6 bases and J by 2 bases, with 11 bases between the two germline ends. Germline assignment: CDR1 MDHEN and CDR2 SYDVKM. This CDR3 region has 15 residues.